The 2 T cell receptor beta chains presented below share a single source sample, sequenced in a study of T-cell reconstitution after alpha-beta-depleted transplantation in children. A TCRbeta library incorporating unique molecular identifiers was prepared. TCRdb re-analysed the PCR reads in MiXCR, keeping a single row per CDR3 protein. Of about 3,300 distinct CDR3 sequences in the sample, approximately 23% were seen once. Specimen: PBMCs, mostly from graft donor cells, collected 60 days after TCRalphabeta/CD19-depleted stem cell transplant. The receptors shown here come from a male patient aged 2 to 10 who had a stem cell transplant for acute lymphoblastic leukemia, so the T cells may come from the graft donor.

This clonotype was recorded many times. The gene calls are TRBV29-1 and TRBJ2-5, with 8 bases identical to TRBD1. The germline V gene encodes CDR1 SQVTM and CDR2 ANQGSEA. This CDR3 region has 14 residues. The J segment lost 5 bases and the V segment lost 4 bases, leaving 9 bases of the junction unmatched. The CDR3: CSVARQGTWETQYF. CDR3 nucleotides: TGCAGCGTTGCTCGACAGGGGACCTGGGAGACCCAGTACTTC.

This chain joins TRBV4-3 and TRBJ2-2; D remains unclear. The germline V gene has CDR1 LGHNA and CDR2 YSLEER. The CDR3 has 12 amino acids. The V gene lost 5 bases and the J gene lost 6 bases, with 7 bases spanning the gap. The chain's CDR3 is CASSYGPGELFF. CDR3 bases: TGCGCCAGCAGCTACGGCCCCGGGGAGCTGTTTTTT.